Below, 21 T cell receptor beta chains from the same sample are listed, as sequenced in a study of blood T cell repertoires in COVID-19. This table comes from immunoSEQ multiplex PCR, and its TCRdb copy is limited to in-frame clones, with some not included. The table records some 260,000 clones, 88% of them present only once. The sequenced sample was peripheral blood. The receptor source for this set is a woman aged 40 to 50 who had recovered from COVID-19.

V usage is TRBV4-3 and J usage is TRBJ1-4; 9 bases fit TRBD1. The length of the CDR3 is 15 residues. Germline V CDR1 and CDR2: LGHNA, YSLEER. With V trimmed by 4 bases and J by 7 bases, 7 bases remained unmatched. DNA for the CDR3: TGCGCCAGCAGCCTGACAGGGGGGATAGGTGAAAAACTGTTTTTT. Its protein is CASSLTGGIGEKLFF.

V is TRBV5-1 and J is TRBJ2-3; 8 positions agree with TRBD1. V gave up 4 bases and J gave up 4 bases; unmatched junction bases: 8. Per germline, CDR1 SGHRS and CDR2 YFSETQ. This CDR3 contains 15 residues. CDR3 DNA sequence: TGCGCCAGCAGCACCCAGACAGGGGCTCCAGATACGCAGTATTTT. Residues: CASSTQTGAPDTQYF.

On this clone: One end of the junction does not line up with germline, which may come from a read error. V gene TRBV5-6 combines with J gene TRBJ1-1; unclear D gene. Per germline, CDR1 SGHDT and CDR2 YYEEEE. This CDR3 comprises 14 residues. The CDR3 here is CASTLAGGSLEAFF. CDR3 in DNA: TGTGCCAGCACCTTGGCGGGAGGGTCCTTAGAAGCTTTCTTT.

The chain uses TRBV6-1 and TRBJ2-7; 7 bases line up with TRBD2. Germline values: CDR1 MNHNS, CDR2 SASEGT. CDR3 size: 15 residues. With V trimmed by 2 bases and J by 0 bases, 4 bases remained unmatched. CDR3 nucleotide sequence: TGTGCCAGCAGTGAAAGCGGGGCCAGCTCCTACGAGCAGTACTTC. This translates into CASSESGASSYEQYF.

This clone was picked up one time. The chain has TRBV7-8 and TRBJ1-5, with 9 nucleotides matching TRBD1. CDR3 length equals 16 residues. Germline values: CDR1 SGHVS, CDR2 FQNEAQ. The V and J ends lost 1 base and 3 bases, in that order; junction bases with no gene match: 4. The CDR3 region has the DNA TGTGCCAGCAGCTTAGAAGGACAGGGGTACAATCAGCCCCAGCATTTT. This encodes CASSLEGQGYNQPQHF.

V is TRBV12-3 or TRBV12-4 and J is TRBJ2-7; TRBD1 might be the D (6 bases). The ends were cut back, 6 bases at V and 5 bases at J, with 14 bases in the middle. CDR3 length equals 13 residues. The CDR3 DNA sequence: TGTGCCAGCAGGATAACAGGGTCCAACGAGCAGTACTTC. Amino acids: CASRITGSNEQYF.

V gene TRBV2 combines with J gene TRBJ1-2, with 10 bases fitting TRBD1. Germline lookup yields CDR1 SNHLY and CDR2 FYNNEI. Trimming cost V 8 bases and J 10 bases; bases outside gene matches: 7. CDR3 length: 12 amino acids. Here the CDR3 reads CASWRDRGPYTF. The CDR3 region has the DNA TGTGCCAGCTGGAGGGACAGGGGTCCCTACACCTTC.

The chain is built from TRBV9 and TRBJ2-5, with D maybe TRBD1 (6 bases). CDR1 is SGDLS, CDR2 YYNGEE, per germline. With 0 bases removed from V and 1 base from J, the gap between germline ends came to 10 bases. This CDR3 contains 15 residues. The CDR3 coding sequence is TGTGCCAGCAGCGTAGGGGGGCGGCTCCAAGAGACCCAGTACTTC. Its protein product is CASSVGGRLQETQYF.

This sequence joins TRBV11-2 and TRBJ2-7; 9 bases are shared with TRBD2. Germline-derived CDR1 and CDR2 are SGHAT and FQNNGV. With V trimmed by 3 bases and J by 0 bases, 0 bases remained unmatched. The CDR3 runs to 14 residues. CDR3 amino acids: CASSLGLASYEQYF. The CDR3 nucleotides are TGTGCCAGCAGCTTGGGACTAGCCTCCTACGAGCAGTACTTC.

This chain joins TRBV15 and TRBJ1-5; tentatively, D is TRBD1 (5 bases). V dropped 1 base and J dropped 1 base, with 17 bases sitting between them. Germline-derived CDR1 and CDR2 are LNHNV and YYDKDF (reference sequence). The CDR3 runs to 18 residues. DNA of the CDR3: TGTGCCACCAGCAGAGTCACAGCGGCAGGGAGGAGCAATCAGCCCCAGCATTTT. This gives the protein CATSRVTAAGRSNQPQHF.

This clone came up once. The chain's CDR3 is CASSYSPKGTDTQYF. The CDR3 DNA reads TGTGCCAGCAGTTACTCCCCGAAGGGGACAGATACGCAGTATTTT. The chain couples TRBV6-5 to TRBJ2-3; possible D gene TRBD1, 5 bases. Germline V gene data show CDR1 as MNHEY and CDR2 as SVGAGI. Trimming removed 0 bases at V and 3 bases at J, with 10 bases between. There are 15 residues in the CDR3.

The CDR3 DNA sequence: TGCGCCAGCAGCCAAGCAGTAGGGGGAACAGGGGCCCGCTCTGGAAACACCATATATTTT. It codes for CASSQAVGGTGARSGNTIYF. This chain links TRBV4-3 with TRBJ1-3; 7 nucleotides align to TRBD1. V trimming: 1 base; J trimming: 0 bases; junction bases outside the gene matches: 15. CDR1 and CDR2 from the germline V gene are LGHNA and YSLEER. CDR3 size: 20 residues.

The chain employs TRBV29-1 and TRBJ2-3; D is unclear. With 8 bases removed from V and 1 base from J, the gap between germline ends came to 10 bases. The CDR3 covers 12 residues. Looked up from germline, CDR1 is SQVTM and CDR2 is ANQGSEA. CDR3 residues: CSLSSGTDTQYF. For the CDR3, the DNA is TGCAGCCTCTCGTCGGGCACAGATACGCAGTATTTT.

The chain joins TRBV6-1 to TRBJ1-2; maybe TRBD1 (6 bases). Between the trimmed V and J ends, which lost 1 base and 4 bases, there was a span of 10 bases. Germline CDR1 is MNHNS and CDR2 is SASEGT. The CDR3 runs 14 residues. CDR3 bases: TGTGCCAGCAGTGAAGGTGGGGGCCCCTATGGCTACACCTTC. It translates to CASSEGGGPYGYTF.

This chain connects TRBV13 to TRBJ2-7; unclear D gene. The CDR3 extends over 14 amino acids. The V gene lost 5 bases and the J gene lost 4 bases, with 15 bases spanning the gap. Germline loops: CDR1 PRHDT, CDR2 FYEKMQ (reference sequence). This chain's CDR3 is CASSHNMRRYEQYF. The CDR3, as DNA: TGTGCCAGCAGCCACAATATGCGGAGATACGAGCAGTACTTC.

The rearrangement links TRBV5-1 to TRBJ2-3; 10 positions match TRBD2. The CDR3 runs to 18 residues. V lost 0 bases, J lost 4 bases, and 11 bases stayed unmatched. The germline gives CDR1 SGHRS, CDR2 YFSETQ. As DNA, the CDR3 is TGCGCCAGCAGCTTGGGCCGGACTAGCGGAACTAGGGCAGATACGCAGTATTTT. It encodes CASSLGRTSGTRADTQYF.

J is TRBJ2-7 and V is TRBV15; TRBD2 matches 10 bases. The CDR3 consists of 18 residues. V lost 0 bases, J lost 3 bases, and 11 bases stayed unmatched. Per germline, CDR1 LNHNV and CDR2 YYDKDF (reference sequence). Here the CDR3 reads CATSREGGRLAGHYEQYF. CDR3 nucleotide sequence: TGTGCCACCAGCAGAGAAGGGGGCCGACTAGCGGGCCACTACGAGCAGTACTTC.

This clone was seen a handful of times. The chain joins TRBV4-1 to TRBJ1-5; TRBD1 might be the D (6 bases). Germline V lookup: CDR1 MGHRA, CDR2 YSYEKL. Trimming removed 0 bases from V and 9 bases from J, with 15 bases in between. The CDR3 is made up of 15 amino acids. CDR3 nucleotides: TGCGCCAGCAGCCAAGAGGAAGAGGGGGGGCGGCCCCAGCATTTT. Residues: CASSQEEEGGRPQHF.

The chain combines TRBV28 with TRBJ2-7, with a weak D call TRBD2 (5 bases). Trimming stripped 2 bases from V and 6 bases from J, with 14 bases between. Germline values: CDR1 MDHEN, CDR2 SYDVKM. The CDR3 has 14 amino acids. CDR3 residues: CASSLHLLRGEQYF. CDR3 DNA: TGTGCCAGCAGTTTACACCTGCTTCGGGGCGAGCAGTACTTC.

J is TRBJ2-2 and V is TRBV30; no reliable D call. This CDR3 spans 13 amino acids. Germline V gene lookup returns CDR1 GTSNPN and CDR2 SVGIG (reference sequence). Trimming stripped 1 base from V and 5 bases from J, with 8 bases between. The CDR3 spells CAWSDFSTGELFF. The CDR3 nucleotides are TGTGCCTGGAGTGATTTCAGTACCGGGGAGCTGTTTTTT.

The V gene is TRBV12-3 or TRBV12-4, the J gene TRBJ2-7; D is unclear. CDR3 length: 12 amino acids. The ends were cut back, 6 bases at V and 1 base at J, with 7 bases in the middle. CDR3 residues: CASSPGSYEQYF. The DNA for the CDR3 is TGTGCCAGCAGCCCAGGATCCTACGAGCAGTACTTC.